The 3 T cell receptor beta chains presented below share a single source sample, sequenced in a study of blood T cell repertoires in COVID-19 (TCRdb year 2020). Library preparation used the immunoSEQ multiplex PCR assay. TCRdb mirrors the immuneACCESS table, restricted to in-frame sequences. Some clones are absent from its copies; in checked studies, under half trace to an unresolved V gene, and the reason for the others is unknown. The sample yields about 230,000 clones; roughly 81% were counted once. The ten largest clones represent about 1% of the sample. The sequenced sample consisted of peripheral blood. All receptors derive from a man in his forties or fifties with acute or convalescent COVID-19.

The gene calls are TRBV6-2 or TRBV6-3 and TRBJ2-3, with D perhaps matching TRBD1 (5 bases). V lost 6 bases and J 1 base, leaving 17 bases between the germline ends. The germline CDR1 and CDR2 sequences are MNHEY and SVGEGT. The CDR3 is 16 amino acids. The CDR3: CASSTPRQGRTDTQYF. CDR3 DNA: TGTGCCAGCAGCACACCCAGGCAGGGTCGCACAGATACGCAGTATTTT.

The V call is TRBV19, the J call TRBJ2-5; 8 positions agree with TRBD1. The junction had 4 bases not matched to a gene; V was cut back by 2 bases and J by 5 bases. This CDR3 is 14 amino acids long. CDR1 is LNHDA and CDR2 is SQIVND in the germline V gene (reference sequence). This CDR3 reads CASSITGGGETQYF. The CDR3 DNA is TGTGCCAGTAGTATAACAGGGGGTGGGGAGACCCAGTACTTC.

This chain connects TRBV7-2 to TRBJ2-5; no reliable D call. The CDR3 consists of 13 residues. Trimming pared 6 bases from V and 4 bases from J, leaving 12 bases between. Germline CDR1 reads SGHTA; CDR2 reads FQGNSA. The CDR3 coding sequence is TGTGCCAGCAGTCCCGGGTATTCAGAGACCCAGTACTTC. Translated: CASSPGYSETQYF.